The subject of this entry is one T cell receptor beta chain. CDR3 length: 11 amino acids. Trimming cost V 5 bases and J 2 bases, with 4 bases left between them. From germline, CDR1 is SGHRS and CDR2 YFSETQ. Some clones are missing from TCRdb's copy, which holds only in-frame ones; the method was immunoSEQ multiplex PCR. This table holds around 100,000 clones, 95% to 97% found once. The data were obtained in a study of technical replicates of blood from several donors. The source of this sequence is a human donor in good health. The chain carries TRBV5-1 and TRBJ2-5, with no clear D. The sequenced sample was T cells isolated from PBMCs. As DNA, the CDR3 is TGCGCCAGCAGGCTACAAGAGACCCAGTACTTC. Protein: CASRLQETQYF.